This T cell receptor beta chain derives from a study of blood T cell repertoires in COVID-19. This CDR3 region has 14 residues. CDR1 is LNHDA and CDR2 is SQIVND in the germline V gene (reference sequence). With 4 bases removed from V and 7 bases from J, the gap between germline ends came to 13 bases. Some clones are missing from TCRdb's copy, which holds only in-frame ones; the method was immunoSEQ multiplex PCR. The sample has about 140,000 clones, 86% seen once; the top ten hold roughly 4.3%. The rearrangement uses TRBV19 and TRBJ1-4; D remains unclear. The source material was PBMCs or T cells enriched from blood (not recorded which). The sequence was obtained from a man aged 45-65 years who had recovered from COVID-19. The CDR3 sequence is CASSTPGLAEKLFF. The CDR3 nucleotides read TGTGCCAGTAGTACTCCGGGGTTGGCTGAAAAACTGTTTTTT.